The 24 T cell receptor beta chains reported below all come from one sample, sequenced in a study of blood T cell repertoires in COVID-19. TCRdb keeps only in-frame clones here, not all; method: immunoSEQ multiplex PCR. The sample records hundreds of thousands of clones, roughly 90% being singletons. Material: peripheral blood. These receptors all stem from a woman aged 25 to 39 with COVID-19, enrolled during active disease.

The genes are TRBV19 and TRBJ1-2; weak D call: TRBD1 (5 bases). The CDR3 is 15 residues long. The V gene lost 2 bases and the J gene lost 8 bases, with 18 bases spanning the gap. Germline V CDR1 and CDR2: LNHDA, SQIVND (reference sequence). The CDR3 protein is CASSIRGGQGIGYTF. In nucleotides, the CDR3 is TGTGCCAGTAGTATAAGGGGTGGGCAGGGCATCGGCTACACCTTC. The variable domain in full, completed from reference TRBV19 and TRBJ1-2, reads DGGITQSPKYLFRKEGQNVTLSCEQNLNHDAMYWYRQDPGQGLRLIYYSQIVNDFQKGDIAEGYSVSREKKESFPLTVTSAQKNPTAFYLCASSIRGGQGIGYTFGSGTRLTVV.

The chain uses TRBV23-1 and TRBJ2-7, with D perhaps matching TRBD2 (5 bases). TRBV23-1 is an ORF; its function is uncertain. The CDR3 contains 15 residues. Trimming removed 2 bases from V and 3 bases from J, with 14 bases in between. In DNA, the CDR3 is TGCGCCAGCAGTCAAAGAGGGAGTTCATTCTACGAGCAGTACTTC. Its translation is CASSQRGSSFYEQYF.

This rearrangement joins TRBV7-2 to TRBJ2-3; 7 nucleotides match TRBD2. Per germline, CDR1 SGHTA and CDR2 FQGNSA. Trimming took 3 bases from V and 4 from J; bases not matched to a gene: 4. CDR3 length: 14 residues. The CDR3 sequence: CASSLNGGADTQYF. CDR3 coding DNA: TGTGCCAGCAGCTTGAATGGGGGGGCAGATACGCAGTATTTT. Full variable domain (remainder filled in from reference TRBV7-2 and TRBJ2-3): GAGVSQSPSNKVTEKGKDVELRCDPISGHTALYWYRQSLGQGLEFLIYFQGNSAPDKSGLPSDRFSAERTGGSVSTLTIQRTQQEDSAVYLCASSLNGGADTQYFGPGTRLTVL.

This clone came up a few times. This chain joins TRBV6-6 and TRBJ2-7; 8 bases align to TRBD2. The CDR3 contains 13 residues. Per germline, CDR1 MNHNY and CDR2 SVGAGI (reference sequence). Trimming removed 7 bases from V and 3 bases from J; junction bases left unmatched: 5. The DNA for the CDR3 is TGTGCCAGCACCCCGGGAGGGTTCTACGAGCAGTACTTC. It translates to CASTPGGFYEQYF.

This chain links TRBV29-1 with TRBJ2-1; possibly TRBD1 for D (6 bases). Germline lookup yields CDR1 SQVTM and CDR2 ANQGSEA. Trimming took 6 bases from V and 7 from J, leaving 10 bases between them. The CDR3 contains 11 residues. DNA of the CDR3: TGCAGCGTAGGGACAAGGAATGAGCAGTTCTTC. It encodes CSVGTRNEQFF.

The V and J genes are TRBV18 and TRBJ2-3; 8 nucleotides align to TRBD1. V gave up 11 bases and J gave up 5 bases; unmatched junction bases: 6. The CDR3 totals 12 residues. The V gene's germline CDR1 is KGHSH and CDR2 LQKENI. Written as DNA, the CDR3 is TGTGCCGGTACCGGACAGGGAGATACGCAGTATTTT. Its protein is CAGTGQGDTQYF.

The genes are TRBV3-1 (or the pseudogene TRBV3-2) and TRBJ2-3, with D possibly being TRBD1 (6 bases). The V and J ends lost 0 bases and 0 bases respectively, with 16 bases between them. The length of the CDR3 is 18 residues. Germline CDR1 reads LGHDT; CDR2 reads YNNKEL (reference sequence). The CDR3 DNA sequence: TGTGCCAGCAGCCAAGAAGTCTTCTCAGGGGATAGCACAGATACGCAGTATTTT. Protein sequence: CASSQEVFSGDSTDTQYF.

The chain couples TRBV18 to TRBJ2-3, with TRBD2 matching over 7 bases. The CDR3 is 15 residues long. After removal of 6 bases from V and 0 bases from J, the junction contained 6 bases not matched to a gene. Germline-derived CDR1 and CDR2 are KGHSH and LQKENI. CDR3 protein: CASSMGLTSTDTQYF. The CDR3 DNA reads TGTGCCAGCTCGATGGGACTAACTAGCACAGATACGCAGTATTTT. Full variable domain (remainder filled in from reference TRBV18 and TRBJ2-3): NAGVMQNPRHLVRRRGQEARLRCSPMKGHSHVYWYRQLPEEGLKFMVYLQKENIIDESGMPKERFSAEFPKEGPSILRIQQVVRGDSAAYFCASSMGLTSTDTQYFGPGTRLTVL.

This clone showed up just a few times. The rearrangement links TRBV28 to TRBJ2-7, with TRBD1 matching 7 bases. Per the germline V gene, CDR1 is MDHEN and CDR2 is SYDVKM. The ends lost 6 bases at V and 6 bases at J; junction bases unmatched: 8. CDR3 length equals 13 residues. The CDR3 is CASRSGQLSEQYF. The CDR3 coding sequence is TGTGCCAGCAGGTCGGGACAGCTGAGCGAGCAGTACTTC.

This rearrangement joins TRBV7-9 to TRBJ1-1; D remains ambiguous. Germline V gene lookup returns CDR1 SEHNR and CDR2 FQNEAQ (reference sequence). Trimming cost V 5 bases and J 6 bases, with 16 bases left between them. This CDR3 has 14 amino acids. In nucleotides, the CDR3 is TGTGCCAGCAGCAGAGCCGCAGAGGTCGCTGAAGCTTTCTTT. This sequence encodes CASSRAAEVAEAFF.

The CDR3 loop is CAIRRLAGLYEQYV. In nucleotides, the CDR3 is TGTGCCATCAGGAGACTAGCGGGACTCTACGAGCAGTACGTC. This chain uses TRBV10-3 with TRBJ2-7; 11 nucleotides line up with TRBD2. Per germline, CDR1 ENHRY and CDR2 SYGVKD. V was pared by 6 bases and J by 3 bases, with 4 bases of the junction left unmatched. The CDR3 extends over 14 amino acids.

V is TRBV5-1 and J is TRBJ2-3, with D tentatively TRBD2 (5 bases). Trimming removed 2 bases at V and 5 bases at J, with 9 bases between. CDR1 is SGHRS, CDR2 YFSETQ, per germline. The CDR3 is made up of 13 amino acids. The CDR3 loop is CASSFTGGDTQYF. The CDR3 DNA reads as TGCGCCAGCAGCTTCACTGGAGGAGATACGCAGTATTTT.

This chain uses TRBV15 with TRBJ2-2, with no clear D. Germline CDR1 and CDR2: LNHNV and YYDKDF (reference sequence). The V end lost 0 bases, the J end lost 4 bases, and 6 bases lay between the germline ends. This CDR3 comprises 14 residues. The CDR3 protein is CATSRDIVTGELFF. The CDR3, as DNA: TGTGCCACCAGCAGAGACATTGTCACCGGGGAGCTGTTTTTT.

This chain connects TRBV30 to TRBJ1-4; the D is unclear. The CDR3 has 15 residues. Trimming took off 5 bases at V and 8 bases at J, with 21 bases between the two ends. In germline, CDR1 is GTSNPN, CDR2 SVGIG (reference sequence). For the CDR3, the DNA is TGTGCCTGGGATAGTGACGGAGGTCAATGGGAAAAACTGTTTTTT. Translated, it gives CAWDSDGGQWEKLFF.

V usage is TRBV19 and J usage is TRBJ2-5; 9 bases match TRBD2. Germline lookup yields CDR1 LNHDA and CDR2 SQIVND (reference sequence). V was pared by 4 bases and J by 2 bases, with 5 bases of the junction left unmatched. The CDR3 runs to 15 residues. The DNA for the CDR3 is TGTGCCAGTAGTACCTTAGCGGGAGTTCAAGAGACCCAGTACTTC. Translating it yields CASSTLAGVQETQYF.

V and J are TRBV5-1 and TRBJ2-1; 9 nucleotides agree with TRBD2. Trimming cost V 2 bases and J 10 bases; bases outside gene matches: 4. Germline V gene sequence: CDR1 SGHRS, CDR2 YFSETQ. This CDR3 is built from 13 residues. Written as DNA, the CDR3 is TGCGCCAGCAGCTTCCCTAGCGGGATCGAGCAGTTCTTC. Translation: CASSFPSGIEQFF.

This chain links TRBV3-1 (or the pseudogene TRBV3-2) with TRBJ1-1; D not resolved. This CDR3 is built from 13 residues. The V and J ends lost 1 base and 5 bases respectively, with 8 bases between them. CDR1 and CDR2 from the germline V gene are LGHDT and YNNKEL (reference sequence). The CDR3 here is CASSQGGSTEAFF. CDR3 nucleotides: TGTGCCAGCAGCCAAGGAGGATCTACTGAAGCTTTCTTT.

The J gene is TRBJ1-1, the V gene TRBV29-1; D perhaps matches TRBD1 (6 bases). Between the trimmed V and J ends, which lost 7 bases and 8 bases, there was a span of 17 bases. The CDR3 runs 12 residues. Germline CDR1 SQVTM, CDR2 ANQGSEA. The CDR3 DNA follows: TGCAGCGCCAATCGAAGGGGGACAGAAGCTTTCTTT. It yields the protein CSANRRGTEAFF.

The CDR3 reads CASSYYGQGGGNTGELFF. The DNA for the CDR3 is TGTGCCAGCAGTTACTACGGACAGGGCGGAGGTAACACCGGGGAGCTGTTTTTT. The rearrangement uses TRBV6-2 or TRBV6-3 and TRBJ2-2; 8 bases map to TRBD1. Germline CDR1 and CDR2: MNHEY and SVGEGT. Trimming removed 1 base from V and 2 bases from J; junction bases left unmatched: 9. This CDR3 region has 18 residues.

J is TRBJ1-2 and V is TRBV28, with a weak D call TRBD1 (5 bases). Per germline, CDR1 MDHEN and CDR2 SYDVKM. The CDR3 length is 12 residues. V lost 8 bases, J lost 10 bases, and 17 bases lay in between. The CDR3 DNA is TGTGCCAGCGTAACAGGAAACAACCTCTACACCTTC. It encodes CASVTGNNLYTF.

This chain connects TRBV7-9 to TRBJ2-5; tentatively, D is TRBD2 (5 bases). The CDR3 consists of 15 residues. Germline CDR1 is SEHNR and CDR2 is FQNEAQ (reference sequence). The V end was cut by 6 bases, the J end by 6 bases, with 20 bases between. The CDR3 DNA follows: TGTGCCAGCAGTCCACCAACGGGATCACCGCAGACCCAGTACTTC. Protein product: CASSPPTGSPQTQYF. The variable domain in full, completed from reference TRBV7-9 and TRBJ2-5, reads DTGVSQNPRHKITKRGQNVTFRCDPISEHNRLYWYRQTLGQGPEFLTYFQNEAQLEKSRLLSDRFSAERPKGSFSTLEIQRTEQGDSAMYLCASSPPTGSPQTQYFGPGTRLLVL.

The chain links TRBV6-5 to TRBJ2-7; 8 bases are a match to TRBD1. Germline-derived CDR1 and CDR2 are MNHEY and SVGAGI. V dropped 8 bases and J dropped 1; count of bases not matched to a gene: 7. CDR3 size: 14 residues. Here the CDR3 DNA reads TGTGCCAGCCGGACAGGGCCTTATTCCTACGAGCAGTACGTC. Protein: CASRTGPYSYEQYV.

The rearrangement uses TRBV5-1 and TRBJ2-1; 15 bases map to TRBD2. V lost 4 bases to trimming and J lost 4 bases; unmatched junction nucleotides: 12. Looked up from germline, CDR1 is SGHRS and CDR2 is YFSETQ. The CDR3 runs 19 residues. The CDR3 region has the DNA TGCGCCAGCAGCAGGCGGACTAGCGGGGGGGCCGGTTCGTACAATGAGCAGTTCTTC. This codes for CASSRRTSGGAGSYNEQFF.

A note on this clone: Distinct nucleotide sequences in the sample also encode this CDR3. The chain is built from TRBV19 and TRBJ1-1; D possibly corresponds to TRBD1 (6 bases). CDR3 size: 12 residues. Between the trimmed V and J ends, which lost 3 bases and 5 bases, there was a span of 7 bases. Germline CDR1 and CDR2: LNHDA and SQIVND (reference sequence). The CDR3 reads CASSIRGTEAFF. The CDR3 DNA reads TGTGCCAGTAGTATCAGGGGAACTGAAGCTTTCTTT.